This T cell receptor (beta chain) appears in the sequencing data of a study of identical twins. Study observations and caveats: Monozygotic twins shared more out-of-frame TCR alpha than recombination models predicted.

Carrying unique molecular identifiers, the cDNA also gained a universal primer site through template switching. TCRdb independently ran MiXCR on the 5' RACE reads; one entry per CDR3 protein. This table has roughly 250,000 distinct CDR3 sequences, 11% to 15% appearing once. This clonotype was seen ten or more times. Its antigen remains unidentified. Looked up from germline, CDR1 is MDHEN and CDR2 is SYDVKM. Trimming took 7 bases from V and 0 from J, leaving 13 bases between them. This CDR3 spans 15 amino acids. The receptor was isolated from a woman aged 18-30 years in good health. The sequenced material came from memory (CD45RO+) T cells sorted from blood. The chain is built from TRBV28 and TRBJ2-1; D call uncertain. CDR3 sequence reads: CASTIRLSSYNEQFF. The CDR3 nucleotides read TGTGCCAGCACCATTCGACTTAGCTCCTACAATGAGCAGTTCTTC.